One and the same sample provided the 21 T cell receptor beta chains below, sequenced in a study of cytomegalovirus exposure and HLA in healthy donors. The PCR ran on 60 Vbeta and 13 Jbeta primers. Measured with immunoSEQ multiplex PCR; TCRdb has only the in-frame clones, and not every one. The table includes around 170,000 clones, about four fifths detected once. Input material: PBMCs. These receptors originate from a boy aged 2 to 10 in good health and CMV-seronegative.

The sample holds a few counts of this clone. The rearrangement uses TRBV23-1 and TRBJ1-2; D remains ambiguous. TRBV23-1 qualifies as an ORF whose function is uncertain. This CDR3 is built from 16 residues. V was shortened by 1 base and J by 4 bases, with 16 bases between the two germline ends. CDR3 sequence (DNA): TGCGCCAGCAGTCAATTCTTCCCCCCAGGCCCCTATGGCTACACCTTC. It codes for CASSQFFPPGPYGYTF.

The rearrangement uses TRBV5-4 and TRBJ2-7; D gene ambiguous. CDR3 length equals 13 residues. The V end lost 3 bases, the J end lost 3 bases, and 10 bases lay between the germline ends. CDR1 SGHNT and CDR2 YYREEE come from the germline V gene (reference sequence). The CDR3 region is CASSSKTSYEQYF. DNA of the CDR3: TGTGCCAGCAGCTCTAAGACAAGCTACGAGCAGTACTTC.

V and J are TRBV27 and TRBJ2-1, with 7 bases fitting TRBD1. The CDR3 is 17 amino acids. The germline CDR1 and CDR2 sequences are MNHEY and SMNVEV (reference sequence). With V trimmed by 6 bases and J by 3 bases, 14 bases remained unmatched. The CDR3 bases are TGTGCCAGCAGCCATACCAGGGACAGAGACTTCTACAATGAGCAGTTCTTC. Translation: CASSHTRDRDFYNEQFF.

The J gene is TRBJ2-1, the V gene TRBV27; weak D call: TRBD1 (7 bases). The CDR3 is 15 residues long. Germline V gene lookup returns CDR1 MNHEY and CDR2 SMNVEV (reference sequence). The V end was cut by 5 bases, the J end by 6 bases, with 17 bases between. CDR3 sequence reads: CASSPDRVGGNEQFF. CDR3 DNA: TGTGCCAGCAGTCCTGACAGGGTGGGGGGCAATGAGCAGTTCTTC.

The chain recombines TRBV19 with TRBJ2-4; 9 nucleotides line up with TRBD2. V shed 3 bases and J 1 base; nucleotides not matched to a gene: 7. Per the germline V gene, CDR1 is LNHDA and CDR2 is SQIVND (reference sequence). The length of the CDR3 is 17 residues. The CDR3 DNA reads TGTGCCAGTAGTATCAATGGCGGGAGGGTTGCCAAAAACATTCAGTACTTC. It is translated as CASSINGGRVAKNIQYF. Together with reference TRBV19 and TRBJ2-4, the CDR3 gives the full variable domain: DGGITQSPKYLFRKEGQNVTLSCEQNLNHDAMYWYRQDPGQGLRLIYYSQIVNDFQKGDIAEGYSVSREKKESFPLTVTSAQKNPTAFYLCASSINGGRVAKNIQYFGAGTRLSVL.

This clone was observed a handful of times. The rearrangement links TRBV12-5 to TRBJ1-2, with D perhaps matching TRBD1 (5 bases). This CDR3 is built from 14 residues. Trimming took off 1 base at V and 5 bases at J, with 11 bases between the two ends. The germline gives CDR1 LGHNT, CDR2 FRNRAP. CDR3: CASGLAGTAYGYTF. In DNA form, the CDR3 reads TGTGCTAGTGGTTTGGCCGGGACTGCTTATGGCTACACCTTC.

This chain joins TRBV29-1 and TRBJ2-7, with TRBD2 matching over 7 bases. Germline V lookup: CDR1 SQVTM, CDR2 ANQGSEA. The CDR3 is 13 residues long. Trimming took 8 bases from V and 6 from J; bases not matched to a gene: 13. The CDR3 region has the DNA TGCAGCACAACCGGGACTACCGTCGCCGAGCAGTACTTC. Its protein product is CSTTGTTVAEQYF.

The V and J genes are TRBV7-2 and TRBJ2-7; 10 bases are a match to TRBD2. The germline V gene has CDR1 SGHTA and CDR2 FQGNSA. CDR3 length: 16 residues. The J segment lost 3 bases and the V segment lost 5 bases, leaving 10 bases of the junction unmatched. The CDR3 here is CASSLNLAGVLYEQYF. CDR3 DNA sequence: TGTGCCAGCAGCCTCAATCTAGCGGGAGTGCTCTACGAGCAGTACTTC.

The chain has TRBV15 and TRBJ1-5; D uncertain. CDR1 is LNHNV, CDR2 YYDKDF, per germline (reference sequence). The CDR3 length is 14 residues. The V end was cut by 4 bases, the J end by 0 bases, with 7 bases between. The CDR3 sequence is CATSILYSNQPQHF. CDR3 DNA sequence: TGTGCCACCAGCATATTATATAGCAATCAGCCCCAGCATTTT.

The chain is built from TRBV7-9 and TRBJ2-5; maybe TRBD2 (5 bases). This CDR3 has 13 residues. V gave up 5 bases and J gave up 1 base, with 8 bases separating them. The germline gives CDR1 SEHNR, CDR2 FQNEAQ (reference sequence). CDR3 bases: TGTGCCAGCAGCCTCGGGATCCAAGAGACCCAGTACTTC. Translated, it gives CASSLGIQETQYF.

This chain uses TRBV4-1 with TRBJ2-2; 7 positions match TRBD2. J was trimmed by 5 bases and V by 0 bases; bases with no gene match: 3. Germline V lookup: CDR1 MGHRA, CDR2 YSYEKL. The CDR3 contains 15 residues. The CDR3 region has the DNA TGCGCCAGCAGCCAAGAATCTAGCGGTACCGGGGAGCTGTTTTTT. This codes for CASSQESSGTGELFF.

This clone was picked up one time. The CDR3 sequence is CASSLGLAGVIQYF. The CDR3 bases are TGTGCCAGCAGCTTAGGACTAGCGGGAGTAATTCAGTACTTC. This chain links TRBV7-9 with TRBJ2-4; 12 bases match TRBD2. With 1 base clipped from V and 10 bases from J, the junction kept 2 bases outside the gene matches. The CDR3 covers 14 residues. Looked up from germline, CDR1 is SEHNR and CDR2 is FQNEAQ (reference sequence).

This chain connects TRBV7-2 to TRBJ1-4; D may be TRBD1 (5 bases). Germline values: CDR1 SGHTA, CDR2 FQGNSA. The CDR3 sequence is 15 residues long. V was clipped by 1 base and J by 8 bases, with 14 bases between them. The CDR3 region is CASSLDGRAREKLFF. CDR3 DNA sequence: TGTGCCAGCAGCTTAGACGGCAGGGCTAGAGAAAAACTGTTTTTT.

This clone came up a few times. CDR3 sequence: CASSSGHSNQPQHF. In DNA, the CDR3 is TGCGCCAGCAGCTCGGGACACTCCAATCAGCCCCAGCATTTT. J is TRBJ1-5 and V is TRBV5-1; D perhaps matches TRBD1 (6 bases). The length of the CDR3 is 14 residues. CDR1 SGHRS and CDR2 YFSETQ come from the germline V gene. V was cut by 3 bases and J by 3 bases, with 10 bases left in between.

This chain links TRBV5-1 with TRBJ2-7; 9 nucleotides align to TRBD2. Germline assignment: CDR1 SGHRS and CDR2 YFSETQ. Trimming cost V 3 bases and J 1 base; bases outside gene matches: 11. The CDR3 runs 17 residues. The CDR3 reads CASSSPGLADKSYEQYF. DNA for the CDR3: TGCGCCAGCAGCTCCCCGGGACTAGCAGACAAGTCCTACGAGCAGTACTTC.

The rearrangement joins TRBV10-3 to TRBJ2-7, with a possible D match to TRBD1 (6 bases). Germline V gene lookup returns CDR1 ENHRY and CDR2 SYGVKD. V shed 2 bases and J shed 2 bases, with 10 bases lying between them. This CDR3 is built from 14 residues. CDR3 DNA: TGTGCCATCAGTGAGGGGAAGGGGGCCTACGAGCAGTACTTC. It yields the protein CAISEGKGAYEQYF.

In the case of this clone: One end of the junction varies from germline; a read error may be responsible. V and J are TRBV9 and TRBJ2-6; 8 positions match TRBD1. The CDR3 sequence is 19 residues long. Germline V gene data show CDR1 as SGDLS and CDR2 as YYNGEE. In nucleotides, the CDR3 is TGTGCCGGCAGTCACGGACAGGGTAATCCCCTCTCTGGGGCCAACGTCCTGACTTTC. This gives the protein CAGSHGQGNPLSGANVLTF.

The DNA for the CDR3 is TGTGCCAGCAGCACAGACCCGGGACTAGAGGAGACCCAGTACTTC. This encodes CASSTDPGLEETQYF. V is TRBV9 and J is TRBJ2-5; TRBD2 agrees at 8 bases. Unmatched junction bases numbered 10, after V lost 4 bases and J lost 5 bases. The CDR3 length is 15 residues. Germline V gene lookup returns CDR1 SGDLS and CDR2 YYNGEE.

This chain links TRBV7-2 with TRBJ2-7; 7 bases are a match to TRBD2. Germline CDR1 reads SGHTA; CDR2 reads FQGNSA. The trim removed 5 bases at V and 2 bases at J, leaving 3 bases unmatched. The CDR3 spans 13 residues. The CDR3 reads CASSPAGTYEQYF. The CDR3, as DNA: TGTGCCAGCAGCCCAGCGGGGACCTACGAGCAGTACTTC.

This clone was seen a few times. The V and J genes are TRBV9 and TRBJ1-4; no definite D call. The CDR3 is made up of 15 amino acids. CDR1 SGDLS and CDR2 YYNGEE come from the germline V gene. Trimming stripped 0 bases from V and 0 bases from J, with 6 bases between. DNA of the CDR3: TGTGCCAGCAGCGTAGATCCAACAACTAATGAAAAACTGTTTTTT. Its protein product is CASSVDPTTNEKLFF.

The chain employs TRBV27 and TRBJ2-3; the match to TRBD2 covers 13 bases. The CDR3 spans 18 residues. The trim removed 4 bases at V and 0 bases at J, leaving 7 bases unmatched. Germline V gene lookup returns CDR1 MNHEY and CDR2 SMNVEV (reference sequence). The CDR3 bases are TGTGCCAGCAGTTCCTCGACTAGCGGGAGGTACAGCACAGATACGCAGTATTTT. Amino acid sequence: CASSSSTSGRYSTDTQYF.